The sequence of this T cell receptor (beta chain) was determined in a study of T cell changes during pregnancy in multiple sclerosis. Clones were read by immunoSEQ multiplex PCR, and TCRdb kept only the in-frame ones, dropping some. The profile shows some 39,000 clones, approximately 90% of them singletons. The CDR3 runs to 15 residues. The V gene lost 5 bases and the J gene lost 3 bases, with 16 bases spanning the gap. The V gene's germline CDR1 is LNHDA and CDR2 SQIVND (reference sequence). This sequence joins TRBV19 and TRBJ1-2; D is perhaps TRBD1 (5 bases). The sequencing here drew on CD4+ T cells from peripheral blood mononuclear cells, taken in the second trimester of pregnancy. The source of this sequence is a female donor in good health, enrolled as a control in a pregnancy study. CDR3 in amino acids: CASSAQEAGDYGYTF. For the CDR3, the DNA is TGTGCCAGTAGTGCGCAAGAGGCGGGGGACTATGGCTACACCTTC. The full variable domain, its missing parts supplied by reference TRBV19 and TRBJ1-2, is DGGITQSPKYLFRKEGQNVTLSCEQNLNHDAMYWYRQDPGQGLRLIYYSQIVNDFQKGDIAEGYSVSREKKESFPLTVTSAQKNPTAFYLCASSAQEAGDYGYTFGSGTRLTVV.